These T cell receptor beta chains were read from a single sample in a study of lymphopenia after photon versus proton radiotherapy. Libraries were prepared by immunoSEQ multiplex PCR; TCRdb keeps only in-frame clonotypes and omits some of them. The sample holds 60,000 or so clones, 75% to 90% seen once. The sample in question was peripheral blood, obtained from a patient treated with proton-based radiotherapy. The source of these receptors is a man of 80 years or more with esophageal cancer. Both conserved end residues are part of each CDR3. D genes are given only for firm matches. Only part of the rows carry a size: once, few, many, or a class if the clone is expanded.

v_call	clone_size	j_call	d_call	cdr3_aa	cdr3_nt
TRBV18	NA	TRBJ2-2	TRBD1	CASSGLGQGYTGELFF	TGTGCCAGCTCCGGGCTCGGACAGGGGTACACCGGGGAGCTGTTTTTT
TRBV27	NA	TRBJ1-1	NA	CASRIRGNTEAFF	TGTGCCAGCAGGATCAGGGGTAACACTGAAGCTTTCTTT
TRBV7-2	NA	TRBJ2-5	NA	CASSRDYEKTQYF	TGTGCCAGCAGCCGAGACTATGAAAAGACCCAGTACTTC
TRBV7-2	NA	TRBJ2-3	TRBD2	CASSLVGLAADTQYF	TGTGCCAGCAGCTTAGTTGGACTAGCGGCAGATACGCAGTATTTT
TRBV9	NA	TRBJ2-3	NA	CASSVEPGGTDTQYF	TGTGCCAGCAGCGTAGAACCGGGGGGCACAGATACGCAGTATTTT
TRBV7-8	NA	TRBJ2-4	NA	CASSLGLAKNIQYF	TGTGCCAGCAGCTTAGGACTAGCCAAAAACATTCAGTACTTC
TRBV19	NA	TRBJ1-1	TRBD1	CASSIGTGGSTNTEAFF	TGTGCCAGTAGTATAGGGACAGGGGGCAGTACGAACACTGAAGCTTTCTTT
TRBV6-5	NA	TRBJ2-1	NA	CASSYSIGKEQFF	TGTGCCAGCAGTTACTCGATAGGGAAGGAGCAGTTCTTC
TRBV6-6	once	TRBJ2-5	NA	CASVQDSRETQYF	TGTGCCAGCGTGCAGGACAGTCGGGAGACCCAGTACTTC
TRBV29-1	NA	TRBJ1-3	TRBD1	CSAGGQVDGNTIYF	TGCAGCGCCGGAGGACAGGTTGATGGAAACACCATATATTTT
TRBV27	NA	TRBJ1-5	NA	CASVHRRPRDSNQPQHF	TGTGCCAGCGTTCACAGAAGACCCCGGGATAGCAATCAGCCCCAGCATTTT
TRBV27	NA	TRBJ2-7	NA	CASSFSPGRWEQYF	TGTGCCAGCAGTTTCTCCCCTGGGAGGTGGGAGCAGTACTTC
TRBV4-3	NA	TRBJ2-1	TRBD2	CASSQDWPSGRLSSYNEQFF	TGCGCCAGCAGCCAAGATTGGCCTAGCGGGAGGTTGAGCTCCTACAATGAGCAGTTCTTC
TRBV21-1	NA	TRBJ1-5	NA	CARARSGDQPQHF	TGTGCCAGGGCTAGGTCCGGGGATCAGCCCCAGCATTTT
TRBV7-2	NA	TRBJ1-5	TRBD1	CASSLSIRGTNQPQHF	TGTGCCAGCAGCTTAAGTATCAGGGGGACTAATCAGCCCCAGCATTTT
TRBV29-1	NA	TRBJ1-2	NA	CSVDSSYTF	TGCAGCGTAGACAGCAGCTACACCTTC
TRBV11-2	NA	TRBJ2-1	TRBD2	CASSLGAGGVNEQFF	TGTGCCAGCAGCTTAGGAGCGGGAGGGGTAAATGAGCAGTTCTTC
TRBV29-1	few	TRBJ2-3	TRBD1	CSATRDRGTDTQYF	TGCAGCGCTACCCGGGACAGGGGCACAGATACGCAGTATTTT
TRBV7-2	NA	TRBJ1-2	TRBD1	CASSANRGGYGYTF	TGTGCCAGCAGCGCCAACAGGGGAGGCTATGGCTACACCTTC
TRBV18	NA	TRBJ2-4	TRBD1	CASSSDRENIQYF	TGTGCCAGCTCATCGGACAGGGAGAACATTCAGTACTTC
TRBV4-3	NA	TRBJ1-1	TRBD1	CASSQPQGAGTEAFF	TGCGCCAGCAGCCAGCCACAGGGGGCTGGGACTGAAGCTTTCTTT
TRBV25-1	once	TRBJ1-2	TRBD1	CASSELRQGKGYTF	TGTGCCAGCAGTGAACTCCGACAGGGAAAAGGCTACACCTTC
TRBV7-8	once	TRBJ2-7	NA	CASSEWQGPTYEQYF	TGTGCCAGCAGCGAGTGGCAGGGACCTACCTACGAGCAGTACTTC
TRBV10-1	NA	TRBJ1-5	TRBD1	CASSETLHRDRGPYSNQPQHF	TGCGCCAGCAGTGAGACTTTACACCGGGACAGGGGCCCTTATAGCAATCAGCCCCAGCATTTT
TRBV6-6	NA	TRBJ2-1	TRBD2	CASSTLAGGDNEQFF	TGTGCCAGCAGTACACTAGCGGGCGGGGACAATGAGCAGTTCTTC
TRBV21-1	NA	TRBJ1-4	NA	CASILRDRDEKLFF	TGTGCCAGCATTCTCCGGGACAGGGATGAAAAACTGTTTTTT
TRBV7-2	NA	TRBJ1-2	NA	CASSRRNSNTNYGYTF	TGTGCCAGCAGCAGACGAAACAGTAACACTAACTATGGCTACACCTTC
TRBV6-6	NA	TRBJ1-6	TRBD1	CATRTGTDNSPLHF	TGTGCCACCCGCACCGGGACAGATAATTCACCCCTCCACTTT
TRBV30	few	TRBJ1-4	NA	CAWSQQAGIGEKLFF	TGTGCCTGGAGCCAGCAAGCGGGAATAGGAGAAAAACTGTTTTTT
TRBV27	NA	TRBJ2-7	NA	CASSLSRGYHEQYF	TGTGCCAGCAGTTTGTCCAGGGGTTACCACGAGCAGTACTTC
TRBV7-2	NA	TRBJ2-3	NA	CASSLGPSEPDTQYF	TGTGCCAGCAGCTTAGGCCCTTCTGAGCCAGATACGCAGTATTTT
TRBV27	NA	TRBJ2-3	NA	CASSFERSTDTQYF	TGTGCCAGCAGTTTCGAGCGGTCCACAGATACGCAGTATTTT
TRBV5-1	NA	TRBJ1-1	NA	CASSLRIGMNTEAFF	TGCGCCAGCAGCTTGCGGATAGGCATGAACACTGAAGCTTTCTTT
TRBV27	few	TRBJ1-6	NA	CASSLPSAPLHF	TGTGCCAGCAGTTTACCCTCCGCACCCCTCCACTTT
TRBV27	NA	TRBJ1-3	NA	CASSFQAGNTIYF	TGTGCCAGCAGTTTCCAGGCTGGAAACACCATATATTTT
TRBV5-6	NA	TRBJ2-7	TRBD1	CASSSGQGDLYEQYF	TGTGCCAGCAGCTCGGGACAGGGGGACCTCTACGAGCAGTACTTC
TRBV5-1	NA	TRBJ2-7	TRBD1	CASTADRGLEQYF	TGCGCCAGCACCGCGGACAGGGGTCTCGAGCAGTACTTC
TRBV9	NA	TRBJ2-1	TRBD1	CASSAQGASSYNEQFF	TGTGCCAGCAGCGCTCAGGGGGCAAGCTCCTACAATGAGCAGTTCTTC
TRBV7-2	NA	TRBJ1-5	NA	CASSFRTGSNQPQHF	TGTGCCAGCAGCTTCAGGACCGGTAGCAATCAGCCCCAGCATTTT
TRBV9	NA	TRBJ1-2	NA	CASSVMSQAGYTF	TGTGCCAGCAGCGTAATGTCCCAGGCTGGCTACACCTTC
TRBV7-2	NA	TRBJ2-7	NA	CASSSGPNYEQYF	TGTGCCAGCAGCTCGGGTCCCAACTACGAGCAGTACTTC
TRBV28	NA	TRBJ1-1	NA	CASSLLRRNTEAFF	TGTGCCAGCAGTTTATTAAGAAGGAACACTGAAGCTTTCTTT
TRBV7-2	NA	TRBJ2-5	TRBD2	CASSSRLAEETQYF	TGTGCCAGCAGCTCCCGACTAGCGGAAGAGACCCAGTACTTC
TRBV27	NA	TRBJ2-7	NA	CASSLTGVTSYEQYF	TGTGCCAGCAGTTTAACCGGCGTGACCTCCTACGAGCAGTACTTC
TRBV11-3	NA	TRBJ2-2	TRBD1	CASSLRRQGGNTGELFF	TGTGCCAGCAGCTTAAGACGACAGGGGGGAAACACCGGGGAGCTGTTTTTT
TRBV6-5	once	TRBJ1-4	TRBD1	CASSPGTGEKLFF	TGTGCCAGCAGCCCCGGGACAGGTGAAAAACTGTTTTTT
TRBV6-1	NA	TRBJ2-7	TRBD2	CASAGGGSYEQYF	TGTGCCTCCGCAGGCGGGGGTTCCTACGAGCAGTACTTC
TRBV5-4	NA	TRBJ2-5	TRBD1	CASSSPGQGVIETQYF	TGTGCCAGCAGCTCACCGGGACAGGGGGTTATTGAGACCCAGTACTTC
TRBV15	NA	TRBJ2-1	TRBD2	CATSRVGLAGVFEQFF	TGTGCCACCAGCAGAGTGGGTCTAGCGGGAGTATTTGAGCAGTTCTTC
TRBV5-1	NA	TRBJ2-1	NA	CASSLGQNPYNEQFF	TGCGCCAGCAGCTTGGGACAGAATCCCTACAATGAGCAGTTCTTC
TRBV5-1	NA	TRBJ2-7	NA	CASSLGYRDLDGYEQYF	TGCGCCAGCAGCTTGGGGTATAGGGACCTTGACGGGTACGAGCAGTACTTC
TRBV11-2	NA	TRBJ2-7	TRBD2	CASSLRLAGAISYEQYF	TGTGCCAGCAGCTTAAGACTAGCGGGCGCCATCTCCTACGAGCAGTACTTC
TRBV4-3	NA	TRBJ1-6	TRBD1	CASSQSYRGGYSPLHF	TGCGCCAGCAGCCAATCGTACAGGGGTGGTTATTCACCCCTCCACTTT
TRBV7-2	few	TRBJ2-3	NA	CASSPWDTQYF	TGTGCCAGCAGCCCCTGGGATACGCAGTATTTT
TRBV6-1	NA	TRBJ2-5	NA	CASSDFGRGGQETQYF	TGTGCCAGCAGTGATTTTGGCAGGGGGGGCCAAGAGACCCAGTACTTC
TRBV27	NA	TRBJ2-1	TRBD2	CASSLSAGGYTYNEQFF	TGTGCCAGCAGTTTATCGGCGGGGGGCTATACCTACAATGAGCAGTTCTTC
TRBV6-5	few	TRBJ2-1	NA	CASSYSGGSYNEQFF	TGTGCCAGCAGTTACTCGGGAGGCTCCTACAATGAGCAGTTCTTC
TRBV9	NA	TRBJ1-2	NA	CASSLGSGYTF	TGTGCCAGCAGCCTCGGGAGCGGCTACACCTTC
TRBV11-2	NA	TRBJ2-2	TRBD1	CASSWGTGISGELFF	TGTGCCAGCAGCTGGGGGACAGGGATCTCCGGGGAGCTGTTTTTT